This TCR beta chain was captured by sequencing in a study of memory CD4+ T cells and cytomegalovirus serostatus. Study processing details: After removing out-of-frame reads, under 2.5 million distinct TCRbeta sequences remained. The data were produced by immunoSEQ multiplex PCR, yet TCRdb's version contains in-frame clones alone and is incomplete. The V and J calls and clone size were taken over from that table, and D and trimming were inferred from the DNA. Of approximately 50,000 clones listed, under 80% are singletons. Study-wide results and limits: CD4+ memory repertoires contained about 40% of the 164 reported CMV TCRbeta sequences.

Trimming at V came to 11 bases and at J to 6 bases, leaving 2 bases not matched to a gene. CDR3 length equals 11 residues. The germline V gene encodes CDR1 ENHRY and CDR2 SYGVKD. Single viable CD3+CD4+CD8-CD45RO+ cells were sorted as the memory CD4+ T cells. Positive selection with CD4 microbeads enriched total CD4+ T cells. In regard to this clone: The antigen is unknown.

Source material: memory CD4+ T cells from blood. The receptor comes from an adult in good health and CMV-seronegative. The chain combines TRBV10-3 with TRBJ2-2; 8 nucleotides match TRBD1. Here the CDR3 DNA reads TGTGCCTCACAGGGGGCCGGGGAGCTGTTTTTT. Translation: CASQGAGELFF.